This TCR beta chain was captured in a study of T cell responses to AZD1222 COVID-19 vaccine. CDR1 LGHDT and CDR2 YNNKEL come from the germline V gene (reference sequence). The length of the CDR3 is 14 residues. Trimming stripped 0 bases from V and 6 bases from J, with 11 bases between. Sequencing was performed with immunoSEQ multiplex PCR; in TCRdb, only in-frame clones are kept and a portion is missing. This sample has about 180,000 clones, with 85% to 95% found just once. This chain uses TRBV3-1 (or the pseudogene TRBV3-2) with TRBJ1-2, with a tentative D call TRBD1 (5 bases). The sequence came from an adult who received the MenACWY meningococcal vaccine as a control. The material was peripheral blood, obtained 28 days after the second dose of the MenACWY control vaccine. CDR3: CASSQDGRGDGYTF. CDR3 nucleotide sequence: TGTGCCAGCAGCCAAGATGGGCGGGGGGATGGCTACACCTTC.